The 24 T cell receptor beta chains presented below share a single source sample, sequenced in a study of T cells in Graves' hyperthyroidism and ophthalmopathy. Amplification yielded TCR beta CDR3 regions, with RNA transcripts as the source. The HTBI primer set served for first-round RT-PCR of the TCR CDR3. One entry per CDR3 protein, called by TCRdb with MiXCR from the multiplex PCR reads. The sample contains under 350,000 distinct CDR3 sequences, 15% to 20% of which appear only once. Input material: blood. The receptor source for this set is a woman in her fifties or sixties with Graves' hyperthyroidism.

At least ten counts were recorded for this clonotype. V and J are TRBV5-1 and TRBJ1-1, with TRBD1 as a possible D gene (6 bases). The length of the CDR3 is 14 residues. Germline-derived CDR1 and CDR2 are SGHRS and YFSETQ. Trimming pared 0 bases from V and 5 bases from J, leaving 11 bases between. As DNA, the CDR3 is TGCGCCAGCAGCTTGGAACAGGGTCGGACTGAAGCTTTCTTT. As protein: CASSLEQGRTEAFF. The full variable domain, with the rest looked up from reference TRBV5-1 and TRBJ1-1, is KAGVTQTPRYLIKTRGQQVTLSCSPISGHRSVSWYQQTPGQGLQFLFEYFSETQRNKGNFPGRFSGRQFSNSRSEMNVSTLELGDSALYLCASSLEQGRTEAFFGQGTRLTVV.

The V and J genes are TRBV5-8 and TRBJ2-3; maybe TRBD2 (6 bases). Germline V CDR1 and CDR2: SGHTS, YDEGEE. The germline V and J ends were trimmed by 3 bases and 4 bases, with 15 bases remaining between them. The CDR3 has 15 residues. CDR3 DNA sequence: TGTGCCAGCAGCTATAGCGGCTTGGGCGCAGATACGCAGTATTTT. Its protein product is CASSYSGLGADTQYF. Variable domain in full (rest from reference TRBV5-8 and TRBJ2-3): EAGVTQSPTHLIKTRGQQATLRCSPISGHTSVYWYQQALGLGLQFLLWYDEGEERNRGNFPPRFSGRQFPNYSSELNVNALELEDSALYLCASSYSGLGADTQYFGPGTRLTVL.

The chain combines TRBV9 with TRBJ2-1; D perhaps matches TRBD1 (6 bases). This CDR3 region has 17 residues. Germline values: CDR1 SGDLS, CDR2 YYNGEE. Trimming shortened V by 3 bases and J by 8 bases, and 24 bases separated the two germline ends. The CDR3 sequence: CASSEKTQGHLGDEQFF. CDR3 bases: TGTGCCAGCAGCGAGAAGACACAGGGCCACCTTGGAGATGAGCAGTTCTTC.

This clonotype was observed a handful of times. The chain carries TRBV30 and TRBJ2-2; perhaps TRBD1 as D (5 bases). Germline V gene sequence: CDR1 GTSNPN, CDR2 SVGIG (reference sequence). The CDR3 runs to 14 residues. Trimming pared 1 base from V and 5 bases from J, leaving 11 bases between. CDR3 nucleotides: TGTGCCTGGAGTGAGGGGCATGATACCGGGGAGCTGTTTTTT. Translating gives CAWSEGHDTGELFF. Looking up the rest from reference TRBV30 and TRBJ2-2 gives the full variable domain: SQTIHQWPATLVQPVGSPLSLECTVEGTSNPNLYWYRQAAGRGLQLLFYSVGIGQISSEVPQNLSASRPQDRQFILSSKKLLLSDSGFYLCAWSEGHDTGELFFGEGSRLTVL.

This clonotype was observed a few times. This sequence joins TRBV4-1 and TRBJ2-7, with 10 bases fitting TRBD2. The germline V gene encodes CDR1 MGHRA and CDR2 YSYEKL. This CDR3 comprises 16 residues. The ends lost 0 bases at V and 4 bases at J; junction bases unmatched: 6. Here the CDR3 reads CASSQDLLAGRYEQYF. The CDR3 nucleotides are TGCGCCAGCAGCCAAGATTTACTAGCGGGAAGATACGAGCAGTACTTC.

The chain couples TRBV6-1 to TRBJ1-1, with D unclear. V lost 3 bases to trimming and J lost 0 bases, with 8 bases between them. The CDR3 is 14 amino acids. The germline gives CDR1 MNHNS, CDR2 SASEGT. The chain's CDR3 is CASSDGPMNTEAFF. In DNA, the CDR3 is TGTGCCAGCAGTGACGGGCCCATGAACACTGAAGCTTTCTTT.

The chain has TRBV11-2 and TRBJ2-1, with TRBD2 matching over 9 bases. The junction had 10 bases not matched to a gene; V was cut back by 5 bases and J by 2 bases. From germline, CDR1 is SGHAT and CDR2 FQNNGV. The CDR3 contains 17 residues. For the CDR3, the DNA is TGTGCCAGCAGCCGACTTCTTGCTAGCGGGACCTACAATGAGCAGTTCTTC. This gives the protein CASSRLLASGTYNEQFF.

This sequence joins TRBV19 and TRBJ1-2, with D perhaps TRBD1 (5 bases). CDR1 is LNHDA and CDR2 is SQIVND in the germline V gene (reference sequence). V lost 9 bases, J lost 5 bases, and 10 bases lay in between. The CDR3 is 11 residues long. This CDR3 is CASKQEYGYTF. As DNA, the CDR3 is TGTGCCAGCAAACAGGAGTATGGCTACACCTTC.

This clonotype was detected only a few times. The V call is TRBV6-2 or TRBV6-3, the J call TRBJ2-1, with 9 bases fitting TRBD2. CDR1 and CDR2 from the germline V gene are MNHEY and SVGEGT. The CDR3 extends over 18 amino acids. V trimming: 0 bases; J trimming: 5 bases; junction bases outside the gene matches: 11. The CDR3 protein is CASSYSTVASGIHNEQFF. In nucleotides, the CDR3 is TGTGCCAGCAGTTACTCGACTGTTGCTAGCGGGATCCACAATGAGCAGTTCTTC.

This chain connects TRBV4-1 to TRBJ1-5; 7 bases align to TRBD1. The CDR3 covers 16 residues. Unmatched junction bases numbered 9, after V lost 0 bases and J lost 7 bases. CDR1 is MGHRA, CDR2 YSYEKL, per germline. The CDR3 nucleotides are TGCGCCAGCAGCCAAGAAGCTACAGGGGAGGAACAGCCCCAGCATTTT. This translates into CASSQEATGEEQPQHF.

This clonotype was found a few times. Just one base apart from a much larger clone, this may be a read error. This chain links TRBV27 with TRBJ1-2, with TRBD1 identical over 7 bases. Germline V lookup: CDR1 MNHEY, CDR2 SMNVEV (reference sequence). This CDR3 contains 14 residues. The CDR3 is CASSPGTAKYGYTF. CDR3 DNA: TGTGCCAGCAGCCCCGGGACAGCTAAATATGGCTACACCTTC.

In its sample, this clonotype was seen many times. This sequence joins TRBV28 and TRBJ2-1; D gene unclear. The CDR3 has 13 residues. V lost 3 bases, J lost 5 bases, and 8 bases lay in between. Germline loops: CDR1 MDHEN, CDR2 SYDVKM. In DNA form, the CDR3 reads TGTGCCAGCAGTTTTAGGCTGCACAATGAGCAGTTCTTC. Translation: CASSFRLHNEQFF.

This clonotype was seen a few times. The chain joins TRBV20-1 to TRBJ2-1, with D hard to call. This CDR3 contains 14 residues. Trimming removed 3 bases at V and 9 bases at J, with 18 bases between. From germline, CDR1 is DFQATT and CDR2 SNEGSKA (reference sequence). CDR3 sequence (DNA): TGCAGTGCTAGCGGTACAGCCACCTTGCTTGAGCAGTTCTTC. Translating it yields CSASGTATLLEQFF.

The gene calls are TRBV28 and TRBJ1-2; D uncertain. This CDR3 spans 13 amino acids. CDR1 and CDR2 from the germline V gene are MDHEN and SYDVKM. V was clipped by 1 base and J by 3 bases, with 6 bases between them. The DNA for the CDR3 is TGTGCCAGCAGTTTATCGGCGGACTATGGCTACACCTTC. This gives the protein CASSLSADYGYTF.

The chain combines TRBV5-1 with TRBJ2-3, with D unresolved. CDR1 and CDR2 (germline): SGHRS, YFSETQ. V lost 1 base and J lost 0, with 12 bases in between. CDR3 length: 16 amino acids. Here the CDR3 reads CASSLRRQASTDTQYF. In nucleotides, the CDR3 is TGCGCCAGCAGCTTGCGTCGCCAGGCGAGCACAGATACGCAGTATTTT.

This clonotype came up many times. The rearrangement links TRBV2 to TRBJ2-2; D possibly corresponds to TRBD1 (6 bases). CDR1 is SNHLY and CDR2 is FYNNEI in the germline V gene. The CDR3 is 16 residues long. V was trimmed by 6 bases and J by 1 base, leaving 15 bases between them. As DNA, the CDR3 is TGTGCCAGCAGGGGACACCTGACCGTGAACACCGGGGAGCTGTTTTTT. Protein product: CASRGHLTVNTGELFF.

This clonotype has just a few counts. V and J are TRBV6-1 and TRBJ1-6, with D possibly TRBD1 on 5 matching bases. With 6 bases removed from V and 8 bases from J, the gap between germline ends came to 14 bases. The CDR3 is 14 residues long. The germline V gene has CDR1 MNHNS and CDR2 SASEGT. The CDR3 coding sequence is TGTGCCAGCAGGCGGGACGGGCAGGATTCACCCCTCCACTTT. Amino acid sequence: CASRRDGQDSPLHF.

This clonotype was picked up many times. The J gene is TRBJ2-3, the V gene TRBV24-1; tentatively, D is TRBD2 (6 bases). The germline V gene encodes CDR1 KGHDR and CDR2 SFDVKD. With 0 bases removed from V and 6 bases from J, the gap between germline ends came to 15 bases. The CDR3 extends over 16 amino acids. CDR3 DNA: TGTGCCACCAGTGATTTGCAAGGTGGGAGGACCGATACGCAGTATTTT. Translation gives CATSDLQGGRTDTQYF.

This clonotype has ten or more counts. The chain combines TRBV2 with TRBJ1-6, with 8 bases that match TRBD1. V gave up 1 base and J gave up 11 bases; unmatched junction bases: 7. CDR1 is SNHLY and CDR2 is FYNNEI in the germline V gene. CDR3 size: 15 residues. The CDR3 DNA is TGTGCCAGCAGTGAAGATTCGCAGGGGGCAACACCCCTCCACTTT. This codes for CASSEDSQGATPLHF.

This clonotype was observed a few times. This chain uses TRBV7-9 with TRBJ1-3, with D unclear. CDR3 length: 15 residues. Deletions cut 6 bases from V and 0 bases from J, with 12 bases between. In germline, CDR1 is SEHNR, CDR2 FQNEAQ (reference sequence). CDR3 DNA: TGTGCCAGCAGTGCCGGCCCGCGCTCTGGAAACACCATATATTTT. This codes for CASSAGPRSGNTIYF.

V and J are TRBV6-4 and TRBJ2-3, with TRBD2 identical over 8 bases. The length of the CDR3 is 16 residues. The germline gives CDR1 MRHNA, CDR2 SNTAGT. Trimming at V came to 3 bases and at J to 2 bases, leaving 7 bases not matched to a gene. The DNA for the CDR3 is TGTGCCAGCAGTGAATTGGCGGGGGGACCCACAGATACGCAGTATTTT. This translates into CASSELAGGPTDTQYF.

This chain joins TRBV20-1 and TRBJ1-2; TRBD1 is a possible D gene (5 bases). The germline V and J ends were trimmed by 5 bases and 4 bases, with 14 bases remaining between them. The CDR3 has 13 residues. CDR1 and CDR2 from the germline V gene are DFQATT and SNEGSKA (reference sequence). The DNA of the CDR3 is TGCAGTGCTCTTTGGCAGGGTGGCTATGGCTACACCTTC. Translating gives CSALWQGGYGYTF.

This clonotype has only a few counts. The genes are TRBV12-3 or TRBV12-4 and TRBJ2-3; 8 nucleotides agree with TRBD1. V trimming: 3 bases; J trimming: 7 bases; junction bases outside the gene matches: 18. The CDR3 totals 18 residues. CDR3 nucleotide sequence: TGTGCCAGCAGTTTTTATGTGCTGGAGACAGGGGACCTTAATACGCAGTATTTT. Its protein is CASSFYVLETGDLNTQYF.

A few counts support this clonotype. The chain carries TRBV4-1 and TRBJ2-1, with TRBD2 matching 8 bases. The CDR3 has 15 residues. The junction had 8 bases not matched to a gene; V was cut back by 1 base and J by 9 bases. Per the germline V gene, CDR1 is MGHRA and CDR2 is YSYEKL. CDR3 sequence reads: CASSQAGRGPSEQFF. The CDR3 DNA follows: TGCGCCAGCAGCCAAGCCGGGAGGGGCCCTAGTGAGCAGTTCTTC.